These T cell receptor beta chains were read from a single sample in a study of early T cells in non-severe SARS-CoV-2 infection. TCRdb fed the 5' RACE reads into MiXCR, producing one record per CDR3 protein. The table shows over 60,000 distinct CDR3 sequences, with 11% occurring only once. The sample was whole blood, taken at baseline. These receptors were taken from an adult who was a healthcare worker with PCR-confirmed SARS-CoV-2 infection or an uninfected control (not recorded which). Both conserved end residues are part of each CDR3. Fields, in order: V gene, J gene, clone size, CDR3 length, D gene, CDR3 protein, CDR3 DNA. A D gene is named only where the DNA matches it firmly. Some rows have no size entry. The others give once, few or many, or a class for an expanded clone.

TRBV7-9	TRBJ1-1	many	13	TRBD1	CASSLTGDTEAFF	TGTGCCAGCAGCCTTACAGGGGACACTGAAGCTTTCTTT
TRBV4-1	TRBJ2-3	few	17	TRBD2	CASSQSRGGPRTDTQYF	TGCGCCAGCAGCCAATCACGCGGGGGGCCGAGGACAGATACGCAGTATTTT
TRBV5-6	TRBJ2-2	few	13	NA	CASSFQDTGELFF	TGTGCCAGCAGCTTTCAGGACACCGGGGAGCTGTTTTTT
TRBV2	TRBJ1-5	few	14	NA	CASRTEYSNQPQHF	TGTGCCAGCAGGACAGAATATAGCAATCAGCCCCAGCATTTT
TRBV4-1	TRBJ1-4	few	15	TRBD1	CASSQAGRGNEKLFF	TGCGCCAGCAGCCAAGCTGGCAGGGGGAATGAAAAACTGTTTTTT
TRBV6-6	TRBJ1-2	NA	16	TRBD1	CASSVTDRGDNYGYTF	TGTGCCAGCAGTGTGACCGACAGGGGCGATAACTATGGCTACACCTTC
TRBV6-1	TRBJ1-4	many	17	NA	CASSSSGQIPTNEKLFF	TGTGCCAGCAGTTCATCTGGACAGATTCCAACTAATGAAAAACTGTTTTTT
TRBV3-1	TRBJ1-5	NA	15	TRBD1	CASSSTGRSDQPQHF	TGTGCCAGCAGCTCGACAGGGAGAAGCGATCAGCCCCAGCATTTT
TRBV19	TRBJ2-7	few	14	TRBD1	CASRPGQGAYEQYF	TGTGCCAGTAGACCGGGACAGGGAGCCTACGAGCAGTACTTC
TRBV2	TRBJ2-5	NA	16	TRBD2	CASSEGGGGLKETQYF	TGTGCCAGCAGTGAAGGTGGCGGGGGACTCAAAGAGACCCAGTACTTC
TRBV7-3	TRBJ2-3	NA	15	NA	CASSFFSGSPDTQYF	TGTGCCAGCAGCTTCTTTTCCGGATCTCCGGATACGCAGTATTTT
TRBV12-3/TRBV12-4	TRBJ1-2	few	12	NA	CASSPNAGGYTF	TGTGCCAGCAGTCCGAACGCGGGTGGCTACACCTTC
TRBV18	TRBJ2-1	NA	14	NA	CASSPPLGEQEQFF	TGTGCCAGCTCCCCCCCACTCGGGGAGCAGGAGCAGTTCTTC
TRBV5-6	TRBJ2-7	many	13	NA	CASSLGEPYEQYF	TGTGCCAGCAGCCTGGGGGAACCCTACGAGCAGTACTTC
TRBV19	TRBJ2-1	many	16	TRBD1	CASSPRQGRSYNEQFF	TGTGCCAGTAGTCCCAGACAGGGGAGGTCCTACAATGAGCAGTTCTTC
TRBV19	TRBJ2-3	few	15	NA	CASSTLDRSTDTQYF	TGTGCCAGTAGTACCCTGGACAGAAGCACAGATACGCAGTATTTT
TRBV18	TRBJ1-5	many	14	TRBD1	CASSPQGADQPQHF	TGTGCCAGCTCACCCCAGGGGGCGGATCAGCCCCAGCATTTT
TRBV6-2/TRBV6-3	TRBJ1-2	NA	16	TRBD1	CASSQRGTVPRYGYTF	TGTGCCAGCAGTCAACGGGGGACAGTTCCTCGCTATGGCTACACCTTC
TRBV7-6	TRBJ2-3	few	16	NA	CASSLVAGRSTDTQYF	TGTGCCAGCAGCTTAGTGGCGGGGCGAAGTACAGATACGCAGTATTTT
TRBV10-1	TRBJ2-1	few	17	TRBD2	CASSDFLAGATYNEQFF	TGCGCCAGCAGTGATTTCCTAGCGGGGGCTACCTACAATGAGCAGTTCTTC
TRBV3-2	TRBJ1-2	many	14	NA	CASRAGGTLGGYTF	TGTGCCAGCAGAGCCGGGGGGACCTTAGGGGGCTACACCTTC
TRBV12-3/TRBV12-4	TRBJ1-1	few	18	NA	CASSFRVGRAAPNTEAFF	TGTGCCAGCAGTTTTAGGGTGGGACGGGCCGCTCCGAACACTGAAGCTTTCTTT
TRBV4-1	TRBJ1-2	NA	14	NA	CASSQVGTSYGYTF	TGCGCCAGCAGCCAAGTTGGGACAAGCTATGGCTACACCTTC
TRBV2	TRBJ2-1	many	12	TRBD1	CASSRGQDEQFF	TGTGCCAGCAGCCGGGGACAGGATGAGCAGTTCTTC
TRBV4-1	TRBJ2-3	NA	14	NA	CASSPPARTDTQYF	TGCGCCAGCAGCCCCCCGGCTAGAACAGATACGCAGTATTTT
TRBV9	TRBJ1-2	NA	14	TRBD1	CASSPDRGRFGYTF	TGTGCCAGCAGCCCTGACAGGGGGCGTTTTGGCTACACCTTC
TRBV6-1	TRBJ2-1	many	14	TRBD1	CASGTGDKRNEQFF	TGTGCCAGCGGGACAGGAGATAAACGAAATGAGCAGTTCTTC
TRBV9	TRBJ1-1	NA	15	TRBD1	CASIPGDSMNTEAFF	TGTGCCAGCATCCCCGGGGACAGCATGAACACTGAAGCTTTCTTT
TRBV6-2/TRBV6-3	TRBJ1-1	many	14	NA	CASGDWVPNTEAFF	TGTGCCAGCGGGGATTGGGTCCCGAACACTGAAGCTTTCTTT
TRBV11-3	TRBJ2-3	few	17	TRBD1	CASSLGDRTYPSDTQYF	TGTGCCAGCAGCTTAGGGGACAGGACCTACCCTTCAGATACGCAGTATTTT
TRBV20-1	TRBJ1-2	NA	13	NA	CSVWDGSNYGYTF	TGCAGTGTCTGGGACGGGTCCAACTATGGCTACACCTTC
TRBV30	TRBJ2-7	NA	15	TRBD1	CAWSLRQGFPYEQYF	TGTGCCTGGAGTCTCAGACAGGGATTCCCCTACGAGCAGTACTTC
TRBV30	TRBJ1-1	NA	15	NA	CAWSVLSQGLSEAFF	TGTGCCTGGAGTGTACTCAGTCAGGGGCTTAGTGAAGCTTTCTTT
TRBV11-2	TRBJ2-2	few	19	TRBD1	CASSLRVVYRGRSTGELFF	TGTGCCAGCAGCTTAAGGGTGGTCTACAGGGGGCGAAGCACCGGGGAGCTGTTTTTT
TRBV7-6	TRBJ1-1	NA	15	NA	CASSFRGTADTEAFF	TGTGCCAGCAGCTTTCGGGGGACCGCGGACACTGAAGCTTTCTTT
TRBV10-3	TRBJ1-2	NA	13	NA	CAISESSVYGYTF	TGTGCCATCAGTGAGTCGAGTGTCTATGGCTACACCTTC
TRBV6-5	TRBJ2-7	NA	16	NA	CASSPRAGRFDSEQYF	TGTGCCAGCAGCCCCCGTGCGGGCCGGTTCGACTCCGAGCAGTACTTC
TRBV7-6	TRBJ1-2	NA	15	NA	CASSLAPGPNYGYTF	TGTGCCAGCAGCTTAGCTCCAGGCCCTAACTATGGCTACACCTTC
TRBV27	TRBJ2-7	NA	13	NA	CASSRGPLYEQYF	TGTGCCAGCAGCCGGGGGCCCCTCTACGAGCAGTACTTC
TRBV19	TRBJ1-5	many	13	NA	CASSTNMREPQHF	TGTGCCAGTAGTACCAATATGCGGGAGCCCCAGCATTTT
TRBV6-1	TRBJ2-1	few	13	NA	CASSEAPGYEQFF	TGTGCCAGCAGTGAAGCTCCGGGGTATGAGCAGTTCTTC
TRBV10-2	TRBJ2-1	few	14	TRBD2	CASSEAGIRNEQFF	TGCGCCAGCAGCGAAGCGGGGATCAGGAATGAGCAGTTCTTC
TRBV3-1	TRBJ2-1	NA	15	NA	CASSPPGQTNNEQFF	TGTGCCAGCAGCCCACCCGGACAGACAAACAATGAGCAGTTCTTC
TRBV7-2	TRBJ1-1	few	16	NA	CASSHPSGGPGTEAFF	TGTGCCAGCAGCCACCCCAGCGGGGGGCCGGGCACTGAAGCTTTCTTT
TRBV10-3	TRBJ2-2	many	15	TRBD2	CAITSGGTNTGELFF	TGTGCCATCACTAGCGGGGGGACGAACACCGGGGAGCTGTTTTTT
TRBV5-5	TRBJ2-7	few	15	TRBD2	CASSWSTGTSNEQYF	TGTGCCAGCAGCTGGAGCACCGGGACTAGTAACGAGCAGTACTTC
TRBV4-1	TRBJ2-3	few	14	NA	CASSLPEGPDTQYF	TGCGCCAGCAGCCTCCCTGAGGGGCCAGATACGCAGTATTTT
TRBV29-1	TRBJ1-2	many	13	NA	CSVDFTGNYGYTF	TGCAGCGTTGACTTTACAGGGAACTATGGCTACACCTTC
TRBV27	TRBJ1-1	NA	14	NA	CASSSREANTEAFF	TGTGCCAGCAGTTCCAGGGAGGCGAACACTGAAGCTTTCTTT
TRBV11-2	TRBJ2-7	few	16	NA	CASSQGRDPLGDEQYF	TGTGCCAGCAGCCAGGGACGGGATCCCTTGGGGGACGAGCAGTACTTC
TRBV4-1	TRBJ2-1	few	16	NA	CASSQAPGGRYNEQFF	TGCGCCAGCAGCCAAGCGCCCGGGGGAAGGTACAATGAGCAGTTCTTC
TRBV7-9	TRBJ2-5	NA	14	NA	CASSTRDGQETQYF	TGTGCCAGCAGCACGAGGGACGGACAAGAGACCCAGTACTTC
TRBV29-1	TRBJ1-2	few	11	NA	CSAGSAYGYTF	TGCAGCGCCGGAAGCGCTTATGGCTACACCTTC
TRBV7-2	TRBJ2-1	NA	18	NA	CASSPIISAGAMYNVQFF	TGTGCCAGCAGCCCAATTATTAGTGCGGGGGCTATGTACAATGTGCAGTTCTTC
TRBV19	TRBJ2-2	many	14	NA	CASSRGGYTGELFF	TGTGCCAGTAGCCGAGGCGGGTACACCGGGGAGCTGTTTTTT
TRBV10-3	TRBJ1-2	many	17	TRBD1	CAISESTGQEWENGYTF	TGTGCCATCAGTGAGTCGACGGGACAGGAGTGGGAAAATGGCTACACCTTC
TRBV7-8	TRBJ1-4	few	14	TRBD1	CASSADRGIEKLFF	TGTGCCAGCAGCGCGGACAGGGGGATTGAAAAACTGTTTTTT